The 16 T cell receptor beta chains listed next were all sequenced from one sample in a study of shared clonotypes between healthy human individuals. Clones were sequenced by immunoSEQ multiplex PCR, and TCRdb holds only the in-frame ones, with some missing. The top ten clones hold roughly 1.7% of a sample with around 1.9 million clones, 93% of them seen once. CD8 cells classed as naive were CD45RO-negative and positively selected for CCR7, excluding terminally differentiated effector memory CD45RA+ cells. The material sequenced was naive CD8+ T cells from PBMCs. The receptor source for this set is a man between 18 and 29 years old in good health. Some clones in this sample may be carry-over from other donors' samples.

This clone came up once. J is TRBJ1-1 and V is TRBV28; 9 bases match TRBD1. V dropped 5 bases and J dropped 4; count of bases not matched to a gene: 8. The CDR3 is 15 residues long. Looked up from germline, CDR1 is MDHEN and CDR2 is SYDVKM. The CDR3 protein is CASSTYGQGRTEAFF. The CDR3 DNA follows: TGTGCCAGCAGTACCTATGGACAGGGGCGCACTGAAGCTTTCTTT.

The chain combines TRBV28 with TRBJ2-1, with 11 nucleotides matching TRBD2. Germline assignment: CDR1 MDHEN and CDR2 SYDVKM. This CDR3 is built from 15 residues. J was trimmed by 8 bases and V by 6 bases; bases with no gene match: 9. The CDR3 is CASSIAGGPGDEQFF. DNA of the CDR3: TGTGCCAGCAGCATAGCGGGAGGGCCGGGAGATGAGCAGTTCTTC.

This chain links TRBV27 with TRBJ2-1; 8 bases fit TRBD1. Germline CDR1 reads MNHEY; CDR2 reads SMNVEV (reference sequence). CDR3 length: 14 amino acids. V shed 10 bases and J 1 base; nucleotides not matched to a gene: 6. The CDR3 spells CAIRDRLSYNEQFF. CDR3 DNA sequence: TGTGCCATCAGGGACAGGTTATCCTACAATGAGCAGTTCTTC.

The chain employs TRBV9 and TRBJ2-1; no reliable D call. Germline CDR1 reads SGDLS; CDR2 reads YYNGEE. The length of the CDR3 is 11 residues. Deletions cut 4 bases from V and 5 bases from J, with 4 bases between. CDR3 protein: CASSHHNEQFF. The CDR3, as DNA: TGTGCCAGCAGCCACCACAATGAGCAGTTCTTC.

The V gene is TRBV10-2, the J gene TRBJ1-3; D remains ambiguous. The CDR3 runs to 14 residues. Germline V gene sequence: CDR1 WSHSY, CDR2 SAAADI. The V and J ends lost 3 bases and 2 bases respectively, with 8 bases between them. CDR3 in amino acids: CASSDGLAGNTIYF. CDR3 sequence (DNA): TGCGCCAGCAGTGATGGTCTAGCTGGAAACACCATATATTTT.

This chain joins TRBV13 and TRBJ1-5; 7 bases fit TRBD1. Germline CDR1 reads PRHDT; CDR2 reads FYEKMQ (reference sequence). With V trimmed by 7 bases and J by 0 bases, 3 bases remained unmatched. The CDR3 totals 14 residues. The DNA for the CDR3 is TGTGCCAGCAACGACAGGGATAGCAATCAGCCCCAGCATTTT. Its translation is CASNDRDSNQPQHF.

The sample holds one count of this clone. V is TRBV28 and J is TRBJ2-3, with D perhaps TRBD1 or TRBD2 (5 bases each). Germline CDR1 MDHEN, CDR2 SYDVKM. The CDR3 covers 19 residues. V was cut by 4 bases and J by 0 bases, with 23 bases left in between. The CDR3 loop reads CASSSRDGFTFSSTDTQYF. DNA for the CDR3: TGTGCCAGCAGTTCCCGGGACGGATTTACGTTCTCTAGCACAGATACGCAGTATTTT.

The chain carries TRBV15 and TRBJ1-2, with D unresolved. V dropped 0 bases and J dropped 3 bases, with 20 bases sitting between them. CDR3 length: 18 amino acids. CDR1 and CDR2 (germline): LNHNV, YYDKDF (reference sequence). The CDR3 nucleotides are TGTGCCACCAGCAGAGATCTTTGGGCCGAGGGTTGGGACTATGGCTACACCTTC. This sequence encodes CATSRDLWAEGWDYGYTF.

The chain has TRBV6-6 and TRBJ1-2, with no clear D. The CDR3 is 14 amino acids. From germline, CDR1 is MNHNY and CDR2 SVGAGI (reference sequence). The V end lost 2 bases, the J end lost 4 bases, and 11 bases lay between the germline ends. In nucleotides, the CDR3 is TGTGCCAGCAGTTACACGAGTCCGAGCTATGGCTACACCTTC. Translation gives CASSYTSPSYGYTF.

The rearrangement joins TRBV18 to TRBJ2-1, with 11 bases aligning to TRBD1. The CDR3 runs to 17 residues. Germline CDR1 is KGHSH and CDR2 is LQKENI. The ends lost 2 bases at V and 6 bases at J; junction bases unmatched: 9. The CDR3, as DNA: TGTGCCAGCTCACCAAGCTCGGGACAGGGGGTAGGCAATGAGCAGTTCTTC. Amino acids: CASSPSSGQGVGNEQFF. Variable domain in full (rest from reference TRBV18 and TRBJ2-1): NAGVMQNPRHLVRRRGQEARLRCSPMKGHSHVYWYRQLPEEGLKFMVYLQKENIIDESGMPKERFSAEFPKEGPSILRIQQVVRGDSAAYFCASSPSSGQGVGNEQFFGPGTRLTVL.

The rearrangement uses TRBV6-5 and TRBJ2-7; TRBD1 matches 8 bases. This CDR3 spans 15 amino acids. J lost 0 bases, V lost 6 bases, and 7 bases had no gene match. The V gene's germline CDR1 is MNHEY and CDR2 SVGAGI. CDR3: CASSPHGQGSYEQYF. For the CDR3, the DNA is TGTGCCAGCAGCCCGCATGGACAGGGCTCCTACGAGCAGTACTTC.

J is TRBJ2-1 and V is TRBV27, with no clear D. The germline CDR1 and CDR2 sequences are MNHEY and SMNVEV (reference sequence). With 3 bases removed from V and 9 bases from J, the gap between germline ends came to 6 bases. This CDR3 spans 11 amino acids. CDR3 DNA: TGTGCCAGCAGTTTTTCCGGTGAGCAGTTCTTC. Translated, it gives CASSFSGEQFF.

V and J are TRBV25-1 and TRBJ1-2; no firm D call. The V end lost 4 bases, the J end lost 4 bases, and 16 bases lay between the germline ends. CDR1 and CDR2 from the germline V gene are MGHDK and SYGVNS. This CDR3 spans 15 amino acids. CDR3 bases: TGTGCCAGCAGTGCGAGAGGTTCCGGAGGCTATGGCTACACCTTC. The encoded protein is CASSARGSGGYGYTF.

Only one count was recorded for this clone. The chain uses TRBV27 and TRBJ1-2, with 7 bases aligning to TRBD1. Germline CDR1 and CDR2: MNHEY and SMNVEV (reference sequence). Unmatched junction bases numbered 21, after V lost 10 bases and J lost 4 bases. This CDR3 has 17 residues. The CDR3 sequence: CATKGVTGPLGSYGYTF. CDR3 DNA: TGTGCCACCAAAGGAGTGACAGGGCCCCTTGGCTCCTATGGCTACACCTTC.

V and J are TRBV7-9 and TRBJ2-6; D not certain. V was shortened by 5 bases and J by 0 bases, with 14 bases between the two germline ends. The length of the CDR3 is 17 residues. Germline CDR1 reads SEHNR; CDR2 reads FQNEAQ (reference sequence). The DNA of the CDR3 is TGTGCCAGCAGCGCCTCGGCCTTCGGCTCTGGGGCCAACGTCCTGACTTTC. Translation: CASSASAFGSGANVLTF.

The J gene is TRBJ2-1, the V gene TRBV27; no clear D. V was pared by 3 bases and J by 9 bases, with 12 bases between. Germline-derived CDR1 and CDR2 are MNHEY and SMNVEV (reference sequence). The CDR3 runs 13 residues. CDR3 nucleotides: TGTGCCAGCAGTTTCAGCGCTCGAGCTGAGCAGTTCTTC. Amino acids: CASSFSARAEQFF.